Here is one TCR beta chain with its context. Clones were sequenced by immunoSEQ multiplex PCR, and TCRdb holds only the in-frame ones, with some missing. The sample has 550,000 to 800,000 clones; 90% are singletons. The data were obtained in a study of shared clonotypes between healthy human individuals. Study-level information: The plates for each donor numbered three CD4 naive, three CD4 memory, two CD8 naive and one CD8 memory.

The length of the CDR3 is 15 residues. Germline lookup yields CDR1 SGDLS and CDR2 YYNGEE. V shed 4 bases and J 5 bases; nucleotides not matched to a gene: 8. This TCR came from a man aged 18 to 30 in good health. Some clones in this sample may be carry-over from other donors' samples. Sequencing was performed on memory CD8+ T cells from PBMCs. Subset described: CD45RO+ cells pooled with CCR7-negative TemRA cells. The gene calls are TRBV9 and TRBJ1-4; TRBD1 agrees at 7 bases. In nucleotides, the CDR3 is TGTGCCAGCAGCCCCCGGGACAGTTTAAATGAAAAACTGTTTTTT. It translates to CASSPRDSLNEKLFF.